These 7 T cell receptor beta chains were all obtained from the same sample, sequenced in a study of human T cells and chemical hapten exposure. TCRdb redid the calling of the RACE reads with MiXCR, one entry per CDR3 protein. The profile shows about 51,000 distinct CDR3 sequences, around a tenth of them singletons. Time point specified: pre-sensitization, week 0. Treatment here: therapeutic diphenylcyclopropenone sensitization with weekly scalp DPC. The source was whole blood, collected in connection with sensitization to the hapten diphenylcyclopropenone (DPC). These receptors all stem from a woman aged 35 to 49 with alopecia areata. Some clones in this sample may be carry-over from other donors' samples.

This clonotype has a count of ten or more. The chain carries TRBV11-1 and TRBJ1-1; a possible D gene is TRBD1 (6 bases). This CDR3 is built from 13 residues. Trimming shortened V by 5 bases and J by 6 bases, and 13 bases separated the two germline ends. Germline loops: CDR1 SGHAT, CDR2 FQDESV (reference sequence). The CDR3 protein is CASSLQHRAEAFF. The CDR3 DNA reads as TGTGCCAGCAGCCTCCAACACAGGGCTGAAGCTTTCTTT.

This chain connects TRBV9 to TRBJ2-5, with TRBD1 identical over 12 bases. V dropped 4 bases and J dropped 6; count of bases not matched to a gene: 7. CDR1 is SGDLS, CDR2 YYNGEE, per germline. The CDR3 length is 15 residues. In nucleotides, the CDR3 is TGTGCCAGCAGCACGGGACAGGGGGCAGGGAAGACCCAGTACTTC. Its protein product is CASSTGQGAGKTQYF.

This clonotype was seen at least ten times. J is TRBJ1-3 and V is TRBV9; D is unresolved. The CDR3 loop spans 17 amino acids. The germline CDR1 and CDR2 sequences are SGDLS and YYNGEE. Trimming left V 2 bases short and J 2 bases short, with 17 bases between. The CDR3 here is CASSVQVSAGPGNTIYF. DNA for the CDR3: TGTGCCAGCAGCGTCCAGGTGTCGGCAGGCCCTGGAAACACCATATATTTT.

The sample holds many counts of this clonotype. J is TRBJ2-2 and V is TRBV6-6, with unresolved D. Germline V lookup: CDR1 MNHNY, CDR2 SVGAGI (reference sequence). Deletions cut 0 bases from V and 1 base from J, with 3 bases between. The CDR3 extends over 14 amino acids. CDR3 sequence reads: CASSYSENTGELFF. DNA for the CDR3: TGTGCCAGCAGTTACTCTGAGAACACCGGGGAGCTGTTTTTT.

This clonotype was found many times. This chain links TRBV7-2 with TRBJ2-1; 12 bases fit TRBD2. Germline assignment: CDR1 SGHTA and CDR2 FQGNSA. V shed 4 bases and J 4 bases; nucleotides not matched to a gene: 2. The CDR3 sequence is 15 residues long. This CDR3 is CASSWTSGVYNEQFF. The CDR3 DNA reads as TGTGCCAGCAGCTGGACTAGCGGGGTTTACAATGAGCAGTTCTTC.

At least ten counts were recorded for this clonotype. The chain is built from TRBV29-1 and TRBJ2-7; the D gene is possibly TRBD1 (6 bases). Germline V gene lookup returns CDR1 SQVTM and CDR2 ANQGSEA. V was shortened by 5 bases and J by 6 bases, with 17 bases between the two germline ends. The CDR3 runs 13 residues. This CDR3 is CSVKAGTWGEQYF. The CDR3 DNA sequence: TGCAGCGTTAAGGCCGGGACATGGGGCGAGCAGTACTTC.

This clonotype occurred many times. V gene TRBV27 combines with J gene TRBJ1-6, with 7 bases identical to TRBD1. Trimming at V came to 6 bases and at J to 9 bases, leaving 2 bases not matched to a gene. The germline V gene has CDR1 MNHEY and CDR2 SMNVEV (reference sequence). The CDR3 has 12 residues. The CDR3 DNA reads as TGTGCCAGCAGGGGACAGTCTTCACCCCTCCACTTT. Translating it yields CASRGQSSPLHF.